Each of the 23 T cell receptor beta chains below was sequenced from the same sample in a study of T cells after yellow fever vaccination. MiXCR was run by TCRdb on the 5' RACE reads, yielding one entry per CDR3 protein. The table has 450,000 to 550,000 distinct CDR3 sequences, under 25% seen once; the top ten hold roughly an eighth. This specimen was PBMCs, taken 15 days after the yellow fever booster vaccination. The receptors here all came from a man in his thirties or forties who received the YFV17D yellow fever vaccine.

The chain combines TRBV11-2 with TRBJ1-1; D remains unclear. Germline V gene data show CDR1 as SGHAT and CDR2 as FQNNGV. V dropped 5 bases and J dropped 11 bases, with 15 bases sitting between them. CDR3 size: 12 residues. The CDR3, as DNA: TGTGCCAGCAGCCCTCGTCAGAGGATGGCTTTCTTT. Amino acids: CASSPRQRMAFF.

J is TRBJ2-1 and V is TRBV20-1; D gene uncertain. Trimming took off 2 bases at V and 0 bases at J, with 5 bases between the two ends. Germline V gene sequence: CDR1 DFQATT, CDR2 SNEGSKA (reference sequence). The CDR3 contains 13 residues. The CDR3: CSARSDSYNEQFF. For the CDR3, the DNA is TGCAGTGCTAGAAGTGACTCCTACAATGAGCAGTTCTTC.

There are a few counts of this clonotype. The rearrangement uses TRBV3-1 and TRBJ1-1; possible D gene TRBD1, 5 bases. V was cut by 0 bases and J by 7 bases, with 9 bases left in between. This CDR3 contains 13 residues. CDR1 LGHDT and CDR2 YNNKEL come from the germline V gene (reference sequence). Here the CDR3 reads CASSQESGGEAFF. CDR3 DNA: TGTGCCAGCAGCCAAGAATCCGGGGGTGAAGCTTTCTTT. The full variable domain, in which reference TRBV3-1 and TRBJ1-1 provide the parts outside the CDR3, is DTAVSQTPKYLVTQMGNDKSIKCEQNLGHDTMYWYKQDSKKFLKIMFSYNNKELIINETVPNRFSPKSPDKAHLNLHINSLELGDSAVYFCASSQESGGEAFFGQGTRLTVV.

V gene TRBV20-1 combines with J gene TRBJ2-1, with a possible D match to TRBD2 (5 bases). This CDR3 comprises 13 residues. The germline V gene encodes CDR1 DFQATT and CDR2 SNEGSKA (reference sequence). V was shortened by 1 base and J by 7 bases, with 11 bases between the two germline ends. The CDR3 region is CSARGLEVNEQFF. The CDR3 nucleotides are TGCAGTGCTAGAGGGCTGGAGGTGAATGAGCAGTTCTTC.

This clonotype was recorded once. The J gene is TRBJ1-5, the V gene TRBV15; D is uncertain. Trimming removed 0 bases at V and 5 bases at J, with 5 bases between. The germline CDR1 and CDR2 sequences are LNHNV and YYDKDF (reference sequence). The CDR3 is made up of 13 amino acids. CDR3 nucleotide sequence: TGTGCCACCAGCAGAGATCCCGATCAGCCCCAGCATTTT. It yields the protein CATSRDPDQPQHF.

Turning to this clonotype: Given a much more abundant clone one base away, this may be a read error. CDR3 sequence: CASSLGSYGDTF. CDR3 bases: TGTGCCAGCAGTTTAGGTTCTTATGGCGACACCTTC. The chain couples TRBV12-3 or TRBV12-4 to TRBJ1-2, with no clear D. The CDR3 covers 12 residues.

This clonotype showed up just a few times. The rearrangement uses TRBV24-1 and TRBJ2-7; 9 bases map to TRBD1. From germline, CDR1 is KGHDR and CDR2 SFDVKD. The junction had 7 bases not matched to a gene; V was cut back by 4 bases and J by 4 bases. The CDR3 covers 15 residues. The CDR3 nucleotides are TGTGCCACCAGTGACGCGGGACAGGGATTTTACGAGCAGTACTTC. Its translation: CATSDAGQGFYEQYF.

This chain links TRBV29-1 with TRBJ2-1; a weak D match, TRBD2 (5 bases). The germline CDR1 and CDR2 sequences are SQVTM and ANQGSEA. Trimming took off 4 bases at V and 4 bases at J, with 8 bases between the two ends. The CDR3 contains 12 residues. CDR3 protein: CSVGTSYNEQFF. CDR3 in DNA: TGCAGCGTTGGGACTTCTTACAATGAGCAGTTCTTC.

The chain is built from TRBV20-1 and TRBJ1-2; 8 bases map to TRBD1. CDR3 length: 14 amino acids. The V gene end was trimmed by 5 bases and the J gene end by 4 bases; junction bases not matched to a gene: 9. Germline-derived CDR1 and CDR2 are DFQATT and SNEGSKA (reference sequence). For the CDR3, the DNA is TGCAGTGCTGCGGGGACAGGAGGCATCTATGGCTACACCTTC. Amino acid sequence: CSAAGTGGIYGYTF.

This chain connects TRBV20-1 to TRBJ2-1; 11 bases line up with TRBD2. This CDR3 is built from 13 residues. With 6 bases clipped from V and 4 bases from J, the junction kept 2 bases outside the gene matches. In germline, CDR1 is DFQATT, CDR2 SNEGSKA (reference sequence). The DNA of the CDR3 is TGCAGTGCAAGACTAGCGGGATACAATGAGCAGTTCTTC. Translating it yields CSARLAGYNEQFF.

This clonotype was detected only a few times. The chain couples TRBV5-1 to TRBJ2-3, with TRBD2 matching over 7 bases. V lost 9 bases to trimming and J lost 2 bases; unmatched junction nucleotides: 9. Germline-derived CDR1 and CDR2 are SGHRS and YFSETQ. The CDR3 runs 14 residues. The CDR3 region is CATAVRESTDTQYF. CDR3 in DNA: TGCGCCACCGCGGTGCGGGAGTCCACAGATACGCAGTATTTT. Drawing the rest from reference TRBV5-1 and TRBJ2-3, the complete variable domain is KAGVTQTPRYLIKTRGQQVTLSCSPISGHRSVSWYQQTPGQGLQFLFEYFSETQRNKGNFPGRFSGRQFSNSRSEMNVSTLELGDSALYLCATAVRESTDTQYFGPGTRLTVL.

In its sample, this clonotype was seen a few times. The chain employs TRBV9 and TRBJ2-3, with TRBD1 matching 8 bases. Trimming at V came to 4 bases and at J to 2 bases, leaving 9 bases not matched to a gene. Germline V gives CDR1 SGDLS, CDR2 YYNGEE. This CDR3 is built from 16 residues. The CDR3 DNA follows: TGTGCCAGCAGCCCGGACAGGGTTTCCTTCACAGATACGCAGTATTTT. Its protein is CASSPDRVSFTDTQYF.

This CDR3 reads CASSLAGTFYEQYF. The CDR3 DNA follows: TGTGCCAGCAGCTTAGCGGGGACATTCTACGAGCAGTACTTC. The V gene is TRBV7-9, the J gene TRBJ2-7; tentative D call: TRBD1 (6 bases). Germline CDR1 and CDR2: SEHNR and FQNEAQ (reference sequence). V lost 0 bases and J lost 3, with 9 bases in between. The CDR3 consists of 14 residues.

This clonotype was seen ten or more times. This sequence joins TRBV5-5 and TRBJ2-7; D remains ambiguous. The CDR3 length is 12 residues. Germline V gene sequence: CDR1 SGHKS, CDR2 YYEKEE (reference sequence). Trimming stripped 3 bases from V and 2 bases from J, with 6 bases between. DNA of the CDR3: TGTGCCAGCAGCTCGACCCCCTACGAGCAGTACTTC. Translated, it gives CASSSTPYEQYF.

This clonotype was seen repeatedly, ten times or more. The chain links TRBV6-1 to TRBJ2-1; D not resolved. Germline V gene lookup returns CDR1 MNHNS and CDR2 SASEGT. The CDR3 loop spans 15 amino acids. Trimming took 1 base from V and 3 from J, leaving 10 bases between them. CDR3 in amino acids: CASSEVYPSYNEQFF. In DNA form, the CDR3 reads TGTGCCAGCAGTGAAGTCTACCCTAGCTACAATGAGCAGTTCTTC.

The table lists this clonotype with a few counts. The chain couples TRBV12-3 or TRBV12-4 to TRBJ1-3, with 7 bases identical to TRBD1. The junction had 5 bases not matched to a gene; V was cut back by 6 bases and J by 0 bases. This CDR3 spans 15 amino acids. The CDR3 sequence: CASSRQGFSGNTIYF. CDR3 sequence (DNA): TGTGCCAGCAGCAGACAGGGATTCTCTGGAAACACCATATATTTT.

This clonotype was seen only a few times. V usage is TRBV9 and J usage is TRBJ2-1; 7 nucleotides agree with TRBD1. Trimming cost V 8 bases and J 6 bases; bases outside gene matches: 2. The germline CDR1 and CDR2 sequences are SGDLS and YYNGEE. CDR3 size: 11 residues. CDR3 DNA sequence: TGTGCCAGACCAGGGGGCAATGAGCAGTTCTTC. This gives the protein CARPGGNEQFF.

This chain's CDR3 is CASVLSGVRNTEAFF. For the CDR3, the DNA is TGTGCCAGCGTACTCAGTGGGGTCAGGAACACTGAAGCTTTCTTT. The chain couples TRBV6-2 or TRBV6-3 to TRBJ1-1; D ambiguous. The CDR3 contains 15 residues. Trimming took 8 bases from V and 1 from J, leaving 17 bases between them. Germline loops: CDR1 MNHEY, CDR2 SVGEGT.

This clonotype appeared a few times. The chain has TRBV12-3 or TRBV12-4 and TRBJ1-5; the D is unclear. The CDR3 contains 14 residues. V lost 4 bases, J lost 4 bases, and 11 bases lay in between. In DNA, the CDR3 is TGTGCCAGCAGTTGGAGAGGAGGTAATCAGCCCCAGCATTTT. This gives the protein CASSWRGGNQPQHF.

This clonotype has a handful of counts. The V and J genes are TRBV23-1 and TRBJ1-5, with 7 positions matching TRBD1. TRBV23-1 is sorted into the ORF group, with uncertain function. V lost 3 bases and J lost 3; bases outside the gene matches: 5. The CDR3 is 15 residues long. In nucleotides, the CDR3 is TGCGCCAGCAGTCATGGACAGGATAACAATCAGCCCCAGCATTTT. Its translation is CASSHGQDNNQPQHF.

This clonotype was seen a handful of times. The chain uses TRBV4-1 and TRBJ2-7; 11 nucleotides agree with TRBD2. Germline V gives CDR1 MGHRA, CDR2 YSYEKL. The junction had 10 bases not matched to a gene; V was cut back by 4 bases and J by 5 bases. The CDR3 is 16 amino acids. The CDR3 protein is CASSRTLAGGSHEQYF. CDR3 nucleotides: TGCGCCAGCAGCCGAACCTTAGCGGGAGGGTCCCACGAGCAGTACTTC.

This clonotype was seen more than once but under ten times. V usage is TRBV24-1 and J usage is TRBJ2-5; 8 nucleotides agree with TRBD2. Unmatched junction bases numbered 2, after V lost 0 bases and J lost 3 bases. From germline, CDR1 is KGHDR and CDR2 SFDVKD. This CDR3 has 15 amino acids. Written as DNA, the CDR3 is TGTGCCACCAGTGATTTGAGAGCGGGAGAAGAGACCCAGTACTTC. Translation gives CATSDLRAGEETQYF.

This clonotype was found a few times. The genes are TRBV14 and TRBJ1-1; possibly TRBD1 for D (5 bases). Trimming pared 4 bases from V and 11 bases from J, leaving 11 bases between. The CDR3 covers 11 residues. Germline CDR1 SGHDN, CDR2 FVKESK. In DNA, the CDR3 is TGTGCCAGCAGCCCTGGACCAGGGGCTTTCTTT. Encoded protein: CASSPGPGAFF.